This T cell receptor beta chain appears in the sequencing data of a study of T cell repertoires in cytomegalovirus infection. Study information: Recently identified HLA-C-restricted CMV epitopes and well-studied HLA-B-restricted CMV epitopes were used by the study. Public TCR beta signature analysis indicated the presence of both CMV infection and matching HLA type.

Study-level points and caveats: Dominant in the ex vivo response were TCR beta clonotypes restricted by HLA-C and specific for CMV.

Turning to this clonotype: The target antigen is unknown.

TCRdb processed the reads anew with MiXCR; each CDR3 protein has one entry. The sample records about 360,000 distinct CDR3 sequences, approximately 30% being singletons. Germline-derived CDR1 and CDR2 are MNHNY and SVGAGI (reference sequence). This CDR3 has 15 amino acids. V was pared by 4 bases and J by 8 bases, with 11 bases of the junction left unmatched. The chain carries TRBV6-6 and TRBJ2-1; 7 bases line up with TRBD2. Specimen: cultured PBMCs, collected from culture after CMV antigen stimulation. The sequence was collected from a human donor in good health (CMV status not recorded). Some clones in this sample may be carry-over from other donors' samples. The CDR3 DNA reads TGTGCCAGCAGTTCGAGCGGGACTCATGGGGATGAGCAGTTCTTC. The encoded protein is CASSSSGTHGDEQFF.